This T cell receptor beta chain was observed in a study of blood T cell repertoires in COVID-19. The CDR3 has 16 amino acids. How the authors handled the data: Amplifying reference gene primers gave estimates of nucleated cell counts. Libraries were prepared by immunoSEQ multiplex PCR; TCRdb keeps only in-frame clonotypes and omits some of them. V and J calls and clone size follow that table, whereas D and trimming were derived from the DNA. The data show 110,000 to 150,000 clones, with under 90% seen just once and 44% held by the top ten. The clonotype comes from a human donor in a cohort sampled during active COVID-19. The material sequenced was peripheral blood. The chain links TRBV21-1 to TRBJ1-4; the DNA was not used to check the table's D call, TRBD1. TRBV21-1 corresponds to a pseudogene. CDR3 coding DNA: TGTGCCAGCAGCAACCACTGGACAGGGGGCGATGAAAAACTGTTTTTT. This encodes CASSNHWTGGDEKLFF.